This T cell receptor (beta chain) was obtained from a study of T cell responses to AZD1222 COVID-19 vaccine. V lost 3 bases to trimming and J lost 3 bases, with 15 bases between them. In germline, CDR1 is SNHLY, CDR2 FYNNEI. The CDR3 is made up of 16 amino acids. As to this clone: Its target is not known.

Sequencing was performed with immunoSEQ multiplex PCR; in TCRdb, only in-frame clones are kept and a portion is missing. In the table there are about 180,000 clones, about 90% of which are singletons. Findings and caveats of the study: Researchers report vaccine-associated CD4 TCRs spanning spike, with dominance at 160-218 and 743-854.

The J gene is TRBJ1-3, the V gene TRBV2; TRBD1 is a possible D gene (5 bases). The origin of this receptor is an adult in good health. The sample was peripheral blood, taken on day 0 of AZD1222 vaccination. The CDR3: CASSDLGAAFGNTIYF. CDR3 nucleotide sequence: TGTGCCAGCAGTGATTTAGGGGCGGCATTTGGAAACACCATATATTTT. Full variable domain (missing parts from reference TRBV2 and TRBJ1-3): EPEVTQTPSHQVTQMGQEVILRCVPISNHLYFYWYRQILGQKVEFLVSFYNNEISEKSEIFDDQFSVERPDGSNFTLKIRSTKLEDSAMYFCASSDLGAAFGNTIYFGEGSWLTVV.